This paragraph covers one T cell receptor beta chain sequence. Its antigen is unknown. The data stem from a study of blood T cells in healthy people across ages. A second PCR of about 7 to 12 cycles used a sample-barcoded 5' primer and a J-beta primer mix. Via MiXCR, TCRdb re-called the 5' RACE reads, giving one row per CDR3 protein. The sample carries about 680,000 distinct CDR3 sequences, over 45% recorded once. V shed 2 bases and J 4 bases; nucleotides not matched to a gene: 4. Germline values: CDR1 MNHEY, CDR2 SVGEGT. CDR3 size: 14 residues. Study findings and constraints: Not knowing donor CMV status may have confounded expanded clonotype changes. As age increased, TCR beta diversity per million T cells fell in a roughly linear fashion. Long-lived and aged donors differed, with more naive CD4+ cells and higher diversity in the long-lived. It was held that the diversity estimates obtained from one million T cells were underestimates.

Specimen: blood. The chain combines TRBV6-2 or TRBV6-3 with TRBJ1-2; 7 positions agree with TRBD1. This sequence originates from an older woman in good health. This CDR3 is CASSYTRDSYGYTF. The DNA for the CDR3 is TGTGCCAGCAGTTACACCCGGGACAGCTATGGCTACACCTTC.